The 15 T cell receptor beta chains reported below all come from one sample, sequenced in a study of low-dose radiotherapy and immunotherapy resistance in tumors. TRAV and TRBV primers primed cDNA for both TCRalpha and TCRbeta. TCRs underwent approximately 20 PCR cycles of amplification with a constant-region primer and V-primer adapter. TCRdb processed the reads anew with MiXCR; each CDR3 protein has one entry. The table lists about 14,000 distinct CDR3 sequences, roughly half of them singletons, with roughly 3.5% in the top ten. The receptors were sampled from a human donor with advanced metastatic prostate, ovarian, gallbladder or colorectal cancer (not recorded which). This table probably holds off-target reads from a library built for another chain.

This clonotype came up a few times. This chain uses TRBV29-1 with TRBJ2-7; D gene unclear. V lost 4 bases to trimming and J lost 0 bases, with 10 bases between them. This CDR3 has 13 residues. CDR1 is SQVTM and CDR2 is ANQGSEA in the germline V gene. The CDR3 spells CSVVTLGSYEQYF. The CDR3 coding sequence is TGCAGCGTTGTGACTCTAGGCTCCTACGAGCAGTACTTC.

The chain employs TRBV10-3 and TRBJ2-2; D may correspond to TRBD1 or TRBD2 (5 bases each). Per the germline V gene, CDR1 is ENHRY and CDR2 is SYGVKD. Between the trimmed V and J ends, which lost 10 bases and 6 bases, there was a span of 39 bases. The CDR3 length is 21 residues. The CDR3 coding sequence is TGTGCCACCGCTTTTGTCCGGGGTATGAACCGAGGGGTTGGAACTGCCGGGGAGCTGTTTTTT. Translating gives CATAFVRGMNRGVGTAGELFF.

The CDR3 DNA is TGTGCCAGCAGCTTAAGTGCTGGTATCCCCCTCTACGAGCAGTACTTC. Translating it yields CASSLSAGIPLYEQYF. This chain uses TRBV7-9 with TRBJ2-7; D gene ambiguous. The ends were cut back, 2 bases at V and 3 bases at J, with 17 bases in the middle. Germline lookup yields CDR1 SEHNR and CDR2 FQNEAQ (reference sequence). The CDR3 extends over 16 amino acids.

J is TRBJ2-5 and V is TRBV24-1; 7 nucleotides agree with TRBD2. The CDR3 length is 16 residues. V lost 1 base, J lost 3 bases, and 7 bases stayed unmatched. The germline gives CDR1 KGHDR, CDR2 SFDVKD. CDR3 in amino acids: CATSDFVSGYEETQYF. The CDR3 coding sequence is TGTGCCACCAGTGATTTTGTTAGCGGGTACGAAGAGACCCAGTACTTC.

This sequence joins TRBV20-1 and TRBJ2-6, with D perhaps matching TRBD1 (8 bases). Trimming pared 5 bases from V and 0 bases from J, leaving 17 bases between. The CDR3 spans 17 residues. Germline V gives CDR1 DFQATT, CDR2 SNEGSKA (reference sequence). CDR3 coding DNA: TGCAGTGCTCAACAGGGGGGGGAATTCTCTGGGGCCAACGTCCTGACTTTC. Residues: CSAQQGGEFSGANVLTF.

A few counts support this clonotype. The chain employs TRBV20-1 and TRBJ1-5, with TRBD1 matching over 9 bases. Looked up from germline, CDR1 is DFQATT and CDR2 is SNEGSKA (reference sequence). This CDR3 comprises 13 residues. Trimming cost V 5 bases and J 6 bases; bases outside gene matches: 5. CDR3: CSARDRVSQPQHF. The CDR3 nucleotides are TGCAGTGCTCGGGACAGGGTTTCTCAGCCCCAGCATTTT.

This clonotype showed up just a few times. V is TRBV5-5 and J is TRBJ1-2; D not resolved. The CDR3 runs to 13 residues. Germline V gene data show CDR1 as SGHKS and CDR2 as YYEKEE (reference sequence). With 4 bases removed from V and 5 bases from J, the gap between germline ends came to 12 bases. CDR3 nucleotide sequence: TGTGCCAGCAGCCTGAGAGTTGGGTATGGCTACACCTTC. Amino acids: CASSLRVGYGYTF. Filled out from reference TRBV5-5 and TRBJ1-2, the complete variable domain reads DAGVTQSPTHLIKTRGQQVTLRCSPISGHKSVSWYQQVLGQGPQFIFQYYEKEERGRGNFPDRFSARQFPNYSSELNVNALLLGDSALYLCASSLRVGYGYTFGSGTRLTVV.

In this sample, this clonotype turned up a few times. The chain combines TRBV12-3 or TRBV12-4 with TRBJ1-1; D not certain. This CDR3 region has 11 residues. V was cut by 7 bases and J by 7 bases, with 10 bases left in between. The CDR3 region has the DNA TGTGCCAGCAAATTGGGGATTGAAGCTTTCTTT. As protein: CASKLGIEAFF.

CDR3 nucleotide sequence: TGCAGTGCTAGCCTACCCCTAGGCGCCTACGAGCAGTACTTC. It encodes CSASLPLGAYEQYF. V is TRBV20-1 and J is TRBJ2-7; D not resolved. The CDR3 runs to 14 residues. Trimming left V 3 bases short and J 2 bases short, with 14 bases between. Germline assignment: CDR1 DFQATT and CDR2 SNEGSKA (reference sequence).

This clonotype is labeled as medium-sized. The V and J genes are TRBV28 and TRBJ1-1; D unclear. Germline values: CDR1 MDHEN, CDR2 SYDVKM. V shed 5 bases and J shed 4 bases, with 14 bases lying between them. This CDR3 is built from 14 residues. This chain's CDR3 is CASSARRAGTEAFF. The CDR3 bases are TGTGCCAGCAGTGCCCGACGGGCGGGCACTGAAGCTTTCTTT.

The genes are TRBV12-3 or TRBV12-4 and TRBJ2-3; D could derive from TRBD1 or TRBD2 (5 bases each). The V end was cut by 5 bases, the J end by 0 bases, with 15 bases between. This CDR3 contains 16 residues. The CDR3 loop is CASSTGPGTSTDTQYF. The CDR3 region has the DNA TGTGCCAGCAGTACAGGCCCCGGGACCAGCACAGATACGCAGTATTTT.

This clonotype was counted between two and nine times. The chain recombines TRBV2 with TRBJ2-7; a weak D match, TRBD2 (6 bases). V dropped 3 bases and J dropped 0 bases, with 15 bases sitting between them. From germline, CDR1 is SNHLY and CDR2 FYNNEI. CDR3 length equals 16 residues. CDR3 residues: CASSDVGGGRSYEQYF. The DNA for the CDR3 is TGTGCCAGCAGTGATGTTGGGGGAGGCCGCTCCTACGAGCAGTACTTC.

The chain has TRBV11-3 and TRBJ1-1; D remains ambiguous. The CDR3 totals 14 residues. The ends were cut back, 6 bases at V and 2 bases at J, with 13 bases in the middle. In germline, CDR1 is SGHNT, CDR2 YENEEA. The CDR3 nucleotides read TGTGCCAGCAGTATGGGAAGGAGCAACACTGAAGCTTTCTTT. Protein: CASSMGRSNTEAFF.

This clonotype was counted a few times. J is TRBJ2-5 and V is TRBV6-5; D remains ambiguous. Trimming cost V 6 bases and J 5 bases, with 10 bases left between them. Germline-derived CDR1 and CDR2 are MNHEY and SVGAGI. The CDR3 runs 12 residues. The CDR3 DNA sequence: TGTGCCAGCAGAGACGAAGGGGAGACCCAGTACTTC. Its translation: CASRDEGETQYF.

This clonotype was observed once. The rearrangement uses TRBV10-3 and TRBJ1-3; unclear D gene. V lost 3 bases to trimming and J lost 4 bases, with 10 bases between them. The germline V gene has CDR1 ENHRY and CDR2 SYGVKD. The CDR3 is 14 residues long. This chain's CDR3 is CAISDFQRGNTIYF. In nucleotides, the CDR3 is TGTGCCATCAGTGACTTCCAGAGAGGAAACACCATATATTTT.